This T cell receptor (beta chain) was recovered during a study of T cell responses to AZD1222 COVID-19 vaccine. Germline V gene data show CDR1 as SGHAT and CDR2 as FQNNGV. CDR3 length: 15 residues. The V end was cut by 1 base, the J end by 3 bases, with 10 bases between. Sequencing used immunoSEQ multiplex PCR; TCRdb keeps in-frame clones, though not all of them. In the table there are some 120,000 clones, roughly 93% of which are singletons. Comment on this clone: Its target is not known.

General study findings and limits: White British ancestry dominated among donors, who included more females, and clonal diversity was possibly underestimated. In all cases, repertoires were sampled only after the peak T cell response. Vaccine-associated CD4 TCRs ranged over spike, dominating at 160-218 and 743-854.

The receptor comes from an adult in good health. The sequencing here drew on peripheral blood, taken on day 0 of AZD1222 vaccination. This rearrangement joins TRBV11-2 to TRBJ1-5; D not resolved. The CDR3 DNA follows: TGTGCCAGCAGCTTAGCTAACGGTTACAATCAGCCCCAGCATTTT. Translation gives CASSLANGYNQPQHF.